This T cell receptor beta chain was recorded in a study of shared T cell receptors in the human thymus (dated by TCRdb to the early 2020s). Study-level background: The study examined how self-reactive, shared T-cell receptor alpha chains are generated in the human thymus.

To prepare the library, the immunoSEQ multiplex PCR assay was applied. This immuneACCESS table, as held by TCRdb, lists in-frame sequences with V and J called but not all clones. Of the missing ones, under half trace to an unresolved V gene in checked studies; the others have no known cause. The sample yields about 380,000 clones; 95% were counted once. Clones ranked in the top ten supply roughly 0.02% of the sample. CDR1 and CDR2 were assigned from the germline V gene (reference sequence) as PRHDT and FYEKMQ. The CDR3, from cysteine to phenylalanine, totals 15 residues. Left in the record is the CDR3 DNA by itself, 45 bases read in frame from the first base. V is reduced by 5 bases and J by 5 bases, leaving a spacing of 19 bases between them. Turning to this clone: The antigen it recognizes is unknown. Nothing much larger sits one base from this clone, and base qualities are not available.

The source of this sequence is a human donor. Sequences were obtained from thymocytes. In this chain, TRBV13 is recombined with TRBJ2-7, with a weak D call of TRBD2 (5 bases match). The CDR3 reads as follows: CASSRGEGTVDEQYF. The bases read TGTGCCAGCAGCCGAGGTGAGGGTACTGTCGACGAGCAGTACTTC.